Each of the 18 T cell receptor beta chains below was sequenced from the same sample in a study of low-dose radiotherapy and immunotherapy resistance in tumors. Time point specified: after trial treatment. Treatment denoted: LDRT plus nivolumab, ipilimumab, low-dose cyclophosphamide and aspirin (RACIN trial). Alpha and beta chains were covered, as first-strand cDNA relied on TRAV- and TRBV-specific primers. Amplification of TCRs used a constant-region primer and V-primer adapter for about 20 PCR cycles. TCRdb ran MiXCR on the reads and lists one entry per CDR3 protein. The sample holds around 60,000 distinct CDR3 sequences, about 23% seen once. Sequencing used PBMCs, obtained after low-dose radiotherapy plus immunotherapy. The receptors come from a male donor with prostate cancer.

In its sample, this clonotype was seen a few times. This chain links TRBV13 with TRBJ2-3, with D possibly TRBD1 on 5 matching bases. Trimming took 5 bases from V and 0 from J, leaving 18 bases between them. The CDR3 contains 17 residues. Germline V gene data show CDR1 as PRHDT and CDR2 as FYEKMQ (reference sequence). CDR3 sequence reads: CASSPKLAGHSTDTQYF. CDR3 nucleotides: TGTGCCAGCAGCCCCAAGCTTGCAGGACATAGCACAGATACGCAGTATTTT.

This clonotype was seen at least ten times. The rearrangement links TRBV28 to TRBJ2-5; D gene uncertain. Germline CDR1 MDHEN, CDR2 SYDVKM. Trimming removed 3 bases at V and 4 bases at J, with 12 bases between. CDR3 length equals 14 residues. The CDR3, as DNA: TGTGCCAGCAGTTTGTGGCAGGTGGGAGAGACCCAGTACTTC. Translation: CASSLWQVGETQYF.

The chain recombines TRBV12-3 or TRBV12-4 with TRBJ2-7; tentatively, D is TRBD1 (8 bases). Trimming shortened V by 5 bases and J by 6 bases, and 17 bases separated the two germline ends. This CDR3 has 14 residues. CDR3 DNA sequence: TGTGCCAGCAGTACAACAGGGGGGGGAGGCGAGCAGTACTTC. Its translation: CASSTTGGGGEQYF.

This clonotype has just a few counts. CDR3 loop: CASSFHFPGNMGEQYF. As DNA, the CDR3 is TGTGCCAGCAGCTTCCACTTCCCGGGAAACATGGGCGAGCAGTACTTC. The chain links TRBV7-6 to TRBJ2-7; perhaps TRBD2 as D (5 bases). The germline V and J ends were trimmed by 3 bases and 6 bases, with 21 bases remaining between them. In germline, CDR1 is SGHVS, CDR2 FNYEAQ. The CDR3 consists of 16 residues.

In its sample, this clonotype was seen many times. V is TRBV11-2 and J is TRBJ2-1; D is unclear. V was pared by 5 bases and J by 12 bases, with 14 bases between. CDR1 SGHAT and CDR2 FQNNGV come from the germline V gene. The CDR3 is 12 amino acids. CDR3 in DNA: TGTGCCAGCAGCCAGAAACCGGACGTGCAGTTCTTC. Amino acid sequence: CASSQKPDVQFF.

This clonotype was observed once. A far larger clone is a single base away, which makes a read error likely. The chain couples TRBV11-2 to TRBJ2-2; 7 bases match TRBD2. CDR3 length: 15 amino acids. With V trimmed by 2 bases and J by 4 bases, 4 bases remained unmatched. The germline CDR1 and CDR2 sequences are SGHAT and FQNNGV. In DNA form, the CDR3 reads TGTGCCAGCAGCTTAAAGCGGGATGGCACCGGGGAGCTGTTTTTT. It is translated as CASSLKRDGTGELFF. Full variable domain (missing parts from reference TRBV11-2 and TRBJ2-2): EAGVAQSPRYKIIEKRQSVAFWCNPISGHATLYWYQQILGQGPKLLIQFQNNGVVDDSQLPKDRFSAERLKGVDSTLKIQPAKLEDSAVYLCASSLKRDGTGELFFGEGSRLTVL.

This chain connects TRBV19 to TRBJ2-5, with TRBD1 as a possible D gene (6 bases). The CDR3 totals 14 residues. V lost 6 bases and J lost 2, with 13 bases in between. Per the germline V gene, CDR1 is LNHDA and CDR2 is SQIVND (reference sequence). The CDR3 DNA sequence: TGTGCCAGTAGCCTGGGAAGGGGGCAAGAGACCCAGTACTTC. The encoded protein is CASSLGRGQETQYF.

This clonotype appeared many times. This chain links TRBV9 with TRBJ2-5, with 7 bases aligning to TRBD2. V lost 4 bases, J lost 2 bases, and 2 bases stayed unmatched. This CDR3 has 13 amino acids. The V gene's germline CDR1 is SGDLS and CDR2 YYNGEE. In nucleotides, the CDR3 is TGTGCCAGCAGCCGTAGCGGGCAAGAGACCCAGTACTTC. This codes for CASSRSGQETQYF. Supplemented by reference TRBV9 and TRBJ2-5, the full variable domain reads DSGVTQTPKHLITATGQRVTLRCSPRSGDLSVYWYQQSLDQGLQFLIQYYNGEERAKGNILERFSAQQFPDLHSELNLSSLELGDSALYFCASSRSGQETQYFGPGTRLLVL.

This clonotype was recorded at least ten times. J is TRBJ2-1 and V is TRBV25-1; 7 nucleotides align to TRBD2. The germline gives CDR1 MGHDK, CDR2 SYGVNS. V dropped 6 bases and J dropped 8; count of bases not matched to a gene: 19. The CDR3 runs to 17 residues. The CDR3, as DNA: TGTGCCAGCAGCGGGCTTGCGGGAGTTTCAACGTTCGATGAGCAGTTCTTC. The encoded protein is CASSGLAGVSTFDEQFF.

The V call is TRBV19, the J call TRBJ2-6, with no clear D. The CDR3 length is 15 residues. V lost 7 bases and J 0 bases, leaving 10 bases between the germline ends. Germline CDR1 reads LNHDA; CDR2 reads SQIVND (reference sequence). The CDR3, as DNA: TGTGCCAGTAACCCCCCGAGCTCTGGGGCCAACGTCCTGACTTTC. It translates to CASNPPSSGANVLTF.

There are a few counts of this clonotype. The V gene is TRBV6-2 or TRBV6-3, the J gene TRBJ1-1; D gene unclear. Germline V gene data show CDR1 as MNHEY and CDR2 as SVGEGT. This CDR3 is 13 amino acids long. Trimming pared 2 bases from V and 4 bases from J, leaving 8 bases between. CDR3 in DNA: TGTGCCAGCAGTTACCAAGGGAGCACTGAAGCTTTCTTT. Translating it yields CASSYQGSTEAFF.

This clonotype appeared many times. The chain couples TRBV30 to TRBJ2-7; TRBD2 matches at 7 bases. Trimming removed 2 bases from V and 4 bases from J; junction bases left unmatched: 8. The CDR3 has 14 amino acids. Germline-derived CDR1 and CDR2 are GTSNPN and SVGIG (reference sequence). The CDR3 is CAWSSLAEPYEQYF. The CDR3, as DNA: TGTGCCTGGAGTTCGCTAGCGGAACCTTACGAGCAGTACTTC. Using reference TRBV30 and TRBJ2-7 for the parts outside the CDR3, the full variable domain is SQTIHQWPATLVQPVGSPLSLECTVEGTSNPNLYWYRQAAGRGLQLLFYSVGIGQISSEVPQNLSASRPQDRQFILSSKKLLLSDSGFYLCAWSSLAEPYEQYFGPGTRLTVT.

On this clonotype itself: With only one base between it and a far larger clone, this is likely a read error. No conserved phenylalanine or tryptophan ends this CDR3, so it is likely a read error. V usage is TRBV6-4 and J usage is TRBJ2-1; D not resolved. The V end lost 10 bases, the J end lost 0 bases, and 13 bases lay between the germline ends. The length of the CDR3 is 14 residues. CDR1 and CDR2 (germline): MRHNA, SNTAGT. The CDR3 reads CAITAESSYNEQFS. The CDR3 DNA follows: TGTGCCATCACGGCAGAAAGCTCCTACAATGAGCAGTTCTCC.

This clonotype was recorded at least ten times. This rearrangement joins TRBV20-1 to TRBJ2-5; 10 positions agree with TRBD2. The CDR3 is 15 amino acids. Germline CDR1 and CDR2: DFQATT and SNEGSKA (reference sequence). Unmatched junction bases numbered 5, after V lost 2 bases and J lost 2 bases. CDR3 sequence reads: CSARFASGGQETQYF. In nucleotides, the CDR3 is TGCAGTGCTAGATTCGCTAGCGGGGGACAAGAGACCCAGTACTTC.

The table lists this clonotype with many counts. The gene calls are TRBV18 and TRBJ2-3; 8 nucleotides align to TRBD2. The CDR3 consists of 16 residues. After removal of 2 bases from V and 4 bases from J, the junction contained 8 bases not matched to a gene. Germline CDR1 and CDR2: KGHSH and LQKENI. CDR3 coding DNA: TGTGCCAGCTCACCATCCGCGGGGGGCCGACCAGATACGCAGTATTTT. This encodes CASSPSAGGRPDTQYF.

In this sample, this clonotype turned up many times. This rearrangement joins TRBV20-1 to TRBJ2-7, with a tentative D call TRBD2 (5 bases). The germline V gene has CDR1 DFQATT and CDR2 SNEGSKA (reference sequence). V was trimmed by 3 bases and J by 4 bases, leaving 10 bases between them. The CDR3 sequence is 12 residues long. CDR3 sequence: CSARSGVYEQYF. The CDR3 nucleotides are TGCAGTGCTAGGTCCGGGGTATACGAGCAGTACTTC.

This clonotype was seen just once. Given a far larger clone just one base away, this is likely a sequencing read error. This chain connects TRBV29-1 to TRBJ2-4; maybe TRBD1 (6 bases). CDR3 length equals 17 residues. Germline V lookup: CDR1 SQVTM, CDR2 ANQGSEA. V was cut by 0 bases and J by 13 bases, with 28 bases left in between. The CDR3 DNA sequence: TGCAGCGTTGAAGATCCCCTAACAGGGAAACGCCTCAATGAGCAGTACTTC. Residues: CSVEDPLTGKRLNEQYF.

This clonotype occurred many times. This rearrangement joins TRBV5-1 to TRBJ2-1; D remains ambiguous. This CDR3 has 13 amino acids. Trimming left V 7 bases short and J 0 bases short, with 8 bases between. CDR1 is SGHRS, CDR2 YFSETQ, per germline. The CDR3 sequence is CASVPPSYNEQFF. CDR3 sequence (DNA): TGCGCCAGCGTTCCACCCTCCTACAATGAGCAGTTCTTC. Based on the CDR3 plus reference TRBV5-1 and TRBJ2-1, the full variable domain is KAGVTQTPRYLIKTRGQQVTLSCSPISGHRSVSWYQQTPGQGLQFLFEYFSETQRNKGNFPGRFSGRQFSNSRSEMNVSTLELGDSALYLCASVPPSYNEQFFGPGTRLTVL.